This is a list of T cell receptor beta chains from one sample in a study of T cells in Graves' hyperthyroidism and ophthalmopathy. Via MiXCR, TCRdb re-called the multiplex PCR reads, giving one row per CDR3 protein. Among 300,000 to 450,000 distinct CDR3 sequences, 13% to 15% were seen once, and the ten largest hold around a fifth. The sequenced sample consisted of blood. These receptors were taken from a woman aged 30 to 39 with Graves' ophthalmopathy. Both conserved end residues are part of each CDR3. The order of the fields is clone size, J gene, D gene, V gene, CDR3 protein, CDR3 DNA. The D gene is left open where the match is weak. The listing skips clone size in some rows; elsewhere it reads once, few, many or a size class.

many	TRBJ1-2	NA	TRBV9	CASSVPTGGYTF	TGTGCCAGCAGCGTCCCAACGGGTGGCTACACCTTC
few	TRBJ1-4	NA	TRBV4-1	CASSPGTLNEKLFF	TGCGCCAGCAGCCCAGGGACGTTGAATGAAAAACTGTTTTTT
many	TRBJ1-5	TRBD1	TRBV20-1	CSASRPGGTQPQHF	TGCAGTGCTAGTCGGCCAGGGGGAACACAGCCCCAGCATTTT
many	TRBJ2-7	TRBD1	TRBV28	CASSSGTGGYEQYF	TGTGCCAGCAGTTCCGGGACAGGGGGCTACGAGCAGTACTTC
once	TRBJ2-3	NA	TRBV20-1	CSALGRLEPGADTRYF	TGCAGTGCCCTTGGCAGACTTGAACCGGGGGCAGATACGCGGTATTTT
NA	TRBJ2-2	TRBD2	TRBV12-3/TRBV12-4	CASKTLSGGPGELFF	TGTGCCAGCAAAACCCTTAGCGGGGGACCCGGGGAGCTGTTTTTT
many	TRBJ1-1	TRBD1	TRBV27	CASSGGETEAFF	TGTGCCAGCTCAGGGGGCGAAACTGAAGCTTTCTTT
NA	TRBJ2-6	TRBD1	TRBV3-1	CASSFLQGSGANVLTF	TGTGCCAGCAGCTTTCTACAGGGGTCTGGGGCCAACGTCCTGACTTTC
many	TRBJ2-7	NA	TRBV4-2	CASSQGFGGTYEQYF	TGTGCCAGCAGCCAAGGTTTTGGGGGAACCTACGAGCAGTACTTC
many	TRBJ2-3	TRBD2	TRBV11-2	CASSFTFLAGAHTDTQYF	TGTGCCAGCAGCTTCACATTTCTAGCGGGGGCCCACACAGATACGCAGTATTTT
many	TRBJ1-1	NA	TRBV7-8	CASSLQIHMNTEAFF	TGTGCCAGCAGCCTTCAGATACATATGAACACTGAAGCTTTCTTT
NA	TRBJ1-1	NA	TRBV12-5	CASGSGVATEAFF	TGTGCTAGTGGTTCTGGGGTAGCCACTGAAGCTTTCTTT
many	TRBJ2-5	TRBD2	TRBV20-1	CSARDPMAGGPQETQYF	TGCAGTGCTAGAGATCCGATGGCGGGGGGCCCTCAAGAGACCCAGTACTTC
many	TRBJ1-4	TRBD1	TRBV29-1	CSVEVGQGERKLFF	TGCAGCGTTGAAGTTGGACAGGGTGAGAGAAAACTGTTTTTT
NA	TRBJ2-7	NA	TRBV7-9	CATNGGTSLPGFSYEQYF	TGTGCCACCAATGGGGGAACGAGTCTTCCAGGGTTTTCCTACGAGCAGTACTTC
many	TRBJ1-1	NA	TRBV6-2/TRBV6-3	CASSDGGEAFF	TGTGCCAGCAGTGACGGAGGTGAAGCTTTCTTT
many	TRBJ2-7	NA	TRBV7-8	CASSLAHRDYEQYF	TGTGCCAGCAGCTTAGCGCACCGCGACTACGAGCAGTACTTC
many	TRBJ1-5	TRBD1	TRBV2	CASSEGGQGWALFYSNQPQHF	TGTGCCAGCAGTGAAGGGGGACAGGGATGGGCCCTATTCTATAGCAATCAGCCCCAGCATTTT
many	TRBJ2-7	NA	TRBV7-9	CASSPLGSSEQYF	TGTGCCAGCAGCCCATTAGGCAGTAGCGAGCAGTACTTC
NA	TRBJ1-1	NA	TRBV7-9	CASSPSGEAYKAFF	TGTGCCAGCAGCCCGAGTGGGGAGGCGTATAAAGCTTTCTTT
many	TRBJ2-5	NA	TRBV11-1	CASSLDGRETQYF	TGTGCCAGCAGCTTAGACGGGCGGGAGACCCAGTACTTC
NA	TRBJ2-3	NA	TRBV19	CATSGQYGNTQYF	TGTGCCACCTCCGGACAGTACGGGAATACGCAGTATTTT
many	TRBJ1-2	NA	TRBV18	CASSPYSDGRANYGYTF	TGTGCCAGCTCACCTTACTCGGACGGACGAGCTAACTATGGCTACACCTTC
many	TRBJ1-5	NA	TRBV6-1	CAVTTRENQPQHF	TGTGCCGTAACTACAAGGGAGAATCAGCCCCAGCATTTT
NA	TRBJ2-2	TRBD2	TRBV10-3	CAISESVGLAGVNTGELFF	TGTGCCATCAGTGAGTCGGTGGGACTAGCGGGGGTGAACACCGGGGAGCTGTTTTTT
few	TRBJ2-7	NA	TRBV5-1	CASSSAESDEQYF	TGCGCCAGCAGCTCAGCAGAATCCGACGAGCAGTACTTC
NA	TRBJ1-4	NA	TRBV20-1	CSAAGTVLMEWEKLFF	TGCAGTGCCGCCGGGACGGTCCTTATGGAATGGGAAAAACTGTTTTTT
many	TRBJ2-2	TRBD2	TRBV20-1	CSADPSRTSGENTGELFF	TGCAGTGCAGACCCTTCTAGAACTAGCGGAGAGAACACCGGGGAGCTGTTTTTT
NA	TRBJ2-1	NA	TRBV5-6	CASSFGGLEYNEQFF	TGTGCCAGCAGCTTTGGTGGCCTCGAGTACAATGAGCAGTTCTTC
many	TRBJ1-1	NA	TRBV12-3/TRBV12-4	CASSLVANTEAFF	TGTGCCAGCAGTTTAGTAGCGAACACTGAAGCTTTCTTT
many	TRBJ1-1	TRBD1	TRBV7-9	CASSNRDRGNTEAFF	TGTGCCAGCAGCAACCGGGACAGGGGGAACACTGAAGCTTTCTTT
many	TRBJ2-3	NA	TRBV11-2	CASSLGPGSPDTQYF	TGTGCCAGCAGCTTAGGGCCCGGGTCCCCAGATACGCAGTATTTT
many	TRBJ1-5	TRBD1	TRBV30	CAWTRGTGGNQPQHF	TGTGCCTGGACTAGAGGGACAGGGGGAAATCAGCCCCAGCATTTT
many	TRBJ1-1	NA	TRBV6-2/TRBV6-3	CASSYRGRVNTEAFF	TGTGCCAGCAGTTATCGTGGCAGGGTGAACACTGAAGCTTTCTTT
few	TRBJ2-1	TRBD2	TRBV29-1	CSAPSGGTYNEQFF	TGCAGCGCCCCTAGCGGGGGCACCTACAATGAGCAGTTCTTC
once	TRBJ1-3	NA	TRBV28	CASSSMGATRAIYF	TGTGCCAGCAGTTCGATGGGGGCGACTCGGGCCATATATTTT
few	TRBJ2-7	NA	TRBV2	CASSYGPGVYEQYF	TGTGCCAGCAGTTATGGCCCAGGGGTCTACGAGCAGTACTTC
many	TRBJ2-3	NA	TRBV3-1	CASSQVVTDTQYF	TGTGCCAGCAGCCAAGTAGTGACAGATACGCAGTATTTT
few	TRBJ2-1	NA	TRBV5-4	CASSLEGPQVEQFF	TGTGCCAGCAGCTTGGAGGGCCCGCAGGTCGAGCAGTTCTTC
many	TRBJ2-3	TRBD2	TRBV2	CASSRTSGGTQIRDTQYF	TGTGCCAGCAGTCGGACTAGCGGGGGCACTCAAATCAGGGATACGCAGTATTTT
many	TRBJ2-1	NA	TRBV4-1	CASSQVAGFSYNEQFF	TGCGCCAGCAGCCAAGTGGCGGGATTCTCCTACAATGAGCAGTTCTTC